The next 20 T cell receptor beta chains were all read from a single sample in a study of regulatory T cells in long-lasting Graves disease (dated by TCRdb to about 2021). The library was prepared using multiplex PCR. The instrument was an Illumina HiSeq 4000. CDR3 regions were amplified by Arm-PCR with iRepertoire HTBI primers to construct TCR beta libraries. TCRdb handled the public reads itself, with Q25 trimming in fastp and clone calling in MiXCR, and kept productive beta chains. Records with the same CDR3 protein are collapsed into one entry carrying the most frequent genes and DNA. The sample has roughly 450,000 distinct CDR3 sequences on record, 20% to 25% of them singletons. Around 24% of the sample is taken by the ten largest. The sample's time point label is to be understood as: persistent/refractory GD, antithyroid drugs over 5 years with positive TRAb. For both TCR sequencing and RNA sequencing, RNA was extracted from PBMCs using TRIzol.

The sequenced sample was peripheral blood mononuclear cells (PBMCs), obtained when the disease was refractory, from a patient treated with antithyroid drugs. Receptors were obtained from a female donor with Graves disease.

This clonotype was observed a handful of times. The CDR3 sequence: CAWSVQQKREAFF. In DNA form, the CDR3 reads TGTGCCTGGAGTGTACAGCAGAAACGGGAAGCTTTCTTT. V gene TRBV30 combines with J gene TRBJ1-1; D is ambiguous. The CDR3 runs 13 residues. The V end lost 0 bases, the J end lost 8 bases, and 13 bases lay between the germline ends. Germline V gene sequence: CDR1 GTSNPN, CDR2 SVGIG (reference sequence).

The V call is TRBV4-1, the J call TRBJ1-2; no firm D call. The CDR3 totals 16 residues. Trimming removed 0 bases from V and 4 bases from J, with 15 bases in between. CDR1 is MGHRA, CDR2 YSYEKL, per germline. In DNA form, the CDR3 reads TGCGCCAGCAGCCAAGAGGAGGGTTTGAGGTCCTATGGCTACACCTTC. The encoded protein is CASSQEEGLRSYGYTF.

About this clonotype: A read error may account for a junction end that differs from germline. V gene TRBV27 combines with J gene TRBJ1-6; D not certain. Germline V gene data show CDR1 as MNHEY and CDR2 as SMNVEV (reference sequence). The CDR3 totals 14 residues. The CDR3 sequence is CVSSASSYNSPLHF. The CDR3 nucleotides read TGTGTCAGCAGTGCTAGCTCCTATAATTCACCCCTCCACTTT.

The J gene is TRBJ1-1, the V gene TRBV12-5; unclear D gene. Germline CDR1 reads LGHNT; CDR2 reads FRNRAP. This CDR3 has 14 residues. V was cut by 2 bases and J by 1 base, with 8 bases left in between. This chain's CDR3 is CASGLPARNTEAFF. CDR3 in DNA: TGTGCTAGTGGTTTGCCTGCCCGGAACACTGAAGCTTTCTTT.

This clonotype was recorded many times. The chain carries TRBV28 and TRBJ1-6; D gene uncertain. The germline CDR1 and CDR2 sequences are MDHEN and SYDVKM. V lost 6 bases, J lost 0 bases, and 12 bases lay in between. This CDR3 is 16 amino acids long. This CDR3 is CASSPVGHSYNSPLHF. The CDR3 nucleotides read TGTGCCAGCAGCCCCGTCGGGCACTCCTATAATTCACCCCTCCACTTT.

This clonotype was recorded many times. The chain combines TRBV6-2 or TRBV6-3 with TRBJ2-7; 7 nucleotides line up with TRBD2. Germline values: CDR1 MNHEY, CDR2 SVGEGT. Trimming removed 0 bases from V and 3 bases from J; junction bases left unmatched: 11. The CDR3 has 17 residues. The CDR3 coding sequence is TGTGCCAGCAGTTACTCGATGGACCGGGACTATAACTACGAGCAGTACTTC. Translated, it gives CASSYSMDRDYNYEQYF.

The chain joins TRBV6-9 to TRBJ1-1; the D is unclear. This CDR3 contains 13 residues. V lost 3 bases and J 3 bases, leaving 8 bases between the germline ends. Per germline, CDR1 MNHGY and CDR2 SVAAGI. CDR3 sequence: CASSYFRDTEAFF. For the CDR3, the DNA is TGTGCCAGCAGTTACTTTCGGGACACTGAAGCTTTCTTT.

In this sample, this clonotype turned up a few times. This chain links TRBV5-5 with TRBJ1-1; the D gene is possibly TRBD1 (5 bases). Trimming took 7 bases from V and 0 from J, leaving 13 bases between them. Germline lookup yields CDR1 SGHKS and CDR2 YYEKEE (reference sequence). The CDR3 runs to 14 residues. CDR3 loop: CASRERGMNTEAFF. In nucleotides, the CDR3 is TGTGCCAGCCGAGAGCGGGGGATGAACACTGAAGCTTTCTTT.

The sample holds a few counts of this clonotype. This chain connects TRBV27 to TRBJ2-7, with D perhaps given as TRBD1 or TRBD2 (5 bases each). The CDR3 is 14 amino acids. Germline V gene data show CDR1 as MNHEY and CDR2 as SMNVEV (reference sequence). Between the trimmed V and J ends, which lost 8 bases and 2 bases, there was a span of 16 bases. CDR3 region: CASCTREIAYEQYF. In nucleotides, the CDR3 is TGTGCCAGCTGTACCAGGGAGATAGCCTACGAGCAGTACTTC.

This clonotype was observed a few times. The genes are TRBV14 and TRBJ2-7; D uncertain. The V gene lost 1 base and the J gene lost 0 bases, with 10 bases spanning the gap. Germline V gene data show CDR1 as SGHDN and CDR2 as FVKESK. The CDR3 is 15 residues long. CDR3 nucleotides: TGTGCCAGCAGCCAAGGGCGGAAGAGCTCCTACGAGCAGTACTTC. Encoded protein: CASSQGRKSSYEQYF.

This clonotype was counted only a few times. V and J are TRBV6-2 or TRBV6-3 and TRBJ1-2; TRBD1 matches 9 bases. The CDR3 consists of 17 residues. The J segment lost 6 bases and the V segment lost 2 bases, leaving 13 bases of the junction unmatched. CDR1 is MNHEY and CDR2 is SVGEGT in the germline V gene. The CDR3 protein is CASSYQRTGVYYDGYTF. The CDR3 DNA follows: TGTGCCAGCAGTTACCAGAGGACAGGGGTATACTATGATGGCTACACCTTC.

This chain connects TRBV12-5 to TRBJ2-6; 8 nucleotides match TRBD2. In germline, CDR1 is LGHNT, CDR2 FRNRAP. The CDR3 length is 20 residues. The V segment lost 5 bases and the J segment 0 bases; nucleotides outside the gene matches: 15. CDR3 sequence (DNA): TGTGCTAGTGGTCTCGACTCAGCCGGACTAGCCTCCTCTGGGGCCAACGTCCTGACTTTC. It translates to CASGLDSAGLASSGANVLTF.

In this sample, this clonotype turned up many times. V and J are TRBV29-1 and TRBJ1-1; D may be TRBD1 (6 bases). The CDR3 is made up of 16 amino acids. Germline lookup yields CDR1 SQVTM and CDR2 ANQGSEA. Trimming cost V 5 bases and J 0 bases, with 19 bases left between them. Here the CDR3 reads CSVRVRTGPMNTEAFF. CDR3 nucleotide sequence: TGCAGCGTTAGGGTGAGAACAGGGCCCATGAACACTGAAGCTTTCTTT.

This clonotype turned up a few times. The chain has TRBV7-2 and TRBJ2-7; 8 nucleotides agree with TRBD2. Per the germline V gene, CDR1 is SGHTA and CDR2 is FQGNSA. This CDR3 spans 14 amino acids. V lost 4 bases, J lost 4 bases, and 6 bases stayed unmatched. In DNA form, the CDR3 reads TGTGCCAGCAGCTCCGGGACTAGGGGGTACGAGCAGTACTTC. Translation: CASSSGTRGYEQYF.

This clonotype was observed many times. The chain recombines TRBV30 with TRBJ2-7; 7 positions agree with TRBD2. The trim removed 5 bases at V and 1 base at J, leaving 5 bases unmatched. Germline V lookup: CDR1 GTSNPN, CDR2 SVGIG (reference sequence). This CDR3 contains 13 residues. In nucleotides, the CDR3 is TGTGCCTGGTCACGCGGGAGTTCCTACGAGCAGTACTTC. Protein: CAWSRGSSYEQYF.

This clonotype was detected ten times or more. The chain links TRBV2 to TRBJ2-7; tentative D call: TRBD2 (6 bases). This CDR3 is 12 amino acids long. Trimming cost V 7 bases and J 4 bases, with 11 bases left between them. Germline V gives CDR1 SNHLY, CDR2 FYNNEI. The CDR3 DNA reads as TGTGCCAGCAAGGAGGGAGTGTACGAGCAGTACTTC. Its translation is CASKEGVYEQYF.

This chain connects TRBV7-2 to TRBJ1-2; possibly TRBD1 for D (5 bases). The V end lost 3 bases, the J end lost 3 bases, and 8 bases lay between the germline ends. Germline CDR1 reads SGHTA; CDR2 reads FQGNSA. The CDR3 contains 13 residues. The CDR3 nucleotides are TGTGCCAGCAGCTTCTCCAGGGACTATGGCTACACCTTC. Translated: CASSFSRDYGYTF.

Only a few counts were recorded for this clonotype. The rearrangement links TRBV18 to TRBJ2-4; D possibly uses TRBD1 or TRBD2 (5 bases each). CDR1 and CDR2 (germline): KGHSH, LQKENI. V was cut by 3 bases and J by 7 bases, with 13 bases left in between. This CDR3 has 14 amino acids. The CDR3, as DNA: TGTGCCAGCTCACCTGGGGACGTTGGGAACATTCAGTACTTC. This translates into CASSPGDVGNIQYF.

The rearrangement joins TRBV7-2 to TRBJ2-2, with 8 bases identical to TRBD2. The CDR3 is made up of 17 amino acids. V dropped 2 bases and J dropped 6; count of bases not matched to a gene: 11. The germline V gene encodes CDR1 SGHTA and CDR2 FQGNSA. CDR3: CASSLFLASGRSGELFF. CDR3 nucleotides: TGTGCCAGCAGCTTATTTTTAGCCAGCGGGAGATCCGGGGAGCTGTTTTTT.

The V call is TRBV18, the J call TRBJ1-2; no clear D gene. The V gene's germline CDR1 is KGHSH and CDR2 LQKENI. This CDR3 region has 12 residues. Trimming stripped 3 bases from V and 10 bases from J, with 12 bases between. The CDR3 bases are TGTGCCAGCTCACCCAATGGGCAGGTCTACACCTTC. As protein: CASSPNGQVYTF.